This record concerns one T cell receptor beta chain sequence. Antigen specificity is unknown. The sample comes from a study of CD4 T cells in relation to SARS-CoV-2 and coronaviruses. Trimming removed 1 base at V and 0 bases at J, with 15 bases between. Germline assignment: CDR1 LGHNA and CDR2 YNFKEQ. This CDR3 comprises 17 residues. TCRdb keeps only in-frame clones here, not all; method: immunoSEQ multiplex PCR. The sample has some 44,000 clones; roughly 80% are singletons. Sample: naive CD4+ T cells from PBMCs, cultured in vitro. Subset here: naive CD4+ T cells isolated by negative enrichment. The sequence was collected from an adult with COVID-19. The chain uses TRBV4-2 and TRBJ1-1; unclear D gene. DNA of the CDR3: TGTGCCAGCAGCCAAGTTCTCACCCTCAGGCTGAACACTGAAGCTTTCTTT. Its translation: CASSQVLTLRLNTEAFF.